The clone carrying this TCR beta chain was observed many times. What it binds is not known. Via MiXCR, TCRdb re-called the reads, giving one row per CDR3 protein. This sample has more than 400,000 distinct CDR3 sequences, with more than 25% found just once. The CDR3 has 18 residues. The germline V and J ends were trimmed by 5 bases and 2 bases, with 19 bases remaining between them. Per germline, CDR1 SGHTA and CDR2 FQGNSA. The data were obtained in a study of T cell repertoires in cytomegalovirus infection. Turning to the study itself: Public TCR beta signature analysis indicated the presence of both CMV infection and matching HLA type.

Overall study findings and caveats: Summed frequency of public TCR beta families distinguished CMV carriers with the relevant HLA. Ex vivo responses were dominated by HLA-C-restricted CMV-specific TCR beta clonotypes.

Sequenced input: PBMCs. The J gene is TRBJ1-6, the V gene TRBV7-2, with D possibly being TRBD1 (5 bases). This TCR was recovered from a human donor in good health (CMV status not recorded). Some clones in this sample may be carry-over from other donors' samples. CDR3 region: CASSQATGAGAYNSPLHF. The CDR3 nucleotides read TGTGCCAGCAGCCAAGCCACCGGGGCGGGCGCCTATAATTCACCCCTCCACTTT.